This entry lists 14 T cell receptor beta chains sequenced from one sample in a study of shared clonotypes between healthy human individuals. Assay used: immunoSEQ multiplex PCR; TCRdb lists only in-frame clones, some missing. The sample includes about 2 million clones, 85% to 95% of them seen just once. Sequenced sample: naive CD4+ T cells sorted from blood. Subset of the sample: CD45RA+ positively selected. These receptors were collected from a man younger than 35 in good health.

This chain connects TRBV25-1 to TRBJ2-7; perhaps TRBD1 as D (6 bases). This CDR3 has 14 residues. Trimming removed 1 base at V and 5 bases at J, with 12 bases between. CDR1 is MGHDK and CDR2 is SYGVNS in the germline V gene. The CDR3 DNA reads as TGTGCCAGCAGTGAATTTCAGGGGTACCACGAGCAGTACTTC. It codes for CASSEFQGYHEQYF.

The CDR3 is CASSNDRPSSGNTIYF. The CDR3 DNA is TGTGCCAGCAGTAACGACAGGCCCAGCTCTGGAAACACCATATATTTT. This sequence joins TRBV27 and TRBJ1-3; D may be TRBD1 (6 bases). Germline CDR1 and CDR2: MNHEY and SMNVEV (reference sequence). V lost 5 bases, J lost 0 bases, and 14 bases lay in between. The CDR3 sequence is 16 residues long.

The rearrangement joins TRBV10-3 to TRBJ2-1, with 9 nucleotides matching TRBD2. The CDR3 is made up of 17 amino acids. Germline V gene data show CDR1 as ENHRY and CDR2 as SYGVKD. After removal of 2 bases from V and 2 bases from J, the junction contained 7 bases not matched to a gene. Written as DNA, the CDR3 is TGTGCCATCAGTGAGGCGGCTAGCGGGAAAACCTACAATGAGCAGTTCTTC. It encodes CAISEAASGKTYNEQFF.

The V call is TRBV29-1, the J call TRBJ2-5; 7 bases are a match to TRBD2. V lost 2 bases to trimming and J lost 4 bases; unmatched junction nucleotides: 4. There are 13 residues in the CDR3. Germline V gives CDR1 SQVTM, CDR2 ANQGSEA. As DNA, the CDR3 is TGCAGCGTTGAACCGGGGGGAGTAGAGACCCAGTACTTC. Its translation is CSVEPGGVETQYF.

The genes are TRBV5-1 and TRBJ1-4; D is unresolved. This CDR3 region has 16 residues. The germline V gene has CDR1 SGHRS and CDR2 YFSETQ. Trimming pared 6 bases from V and 7 bases from J, leaving 22 bases between. The CDR3 coding sequence is TGCGCCAGCAACCTAGTTCCAGACAAGGGAAGTGAAAAACTGTTTTTT. As protein: CASNLVPDKGSEKLFF.

This clone has just a few counts. The chain combines TRBV4-1 with TRBJ1-1, with a possible D match to TRBD1 (5 bases). CDR1 is MGHRA and CDR2 is YSYEKL in the germline V gene. Deletions cut 4 bases from V and 0 bases from J, with 12 bases between. The CDR3 runs to 15 residues. In DNA form, the CDR3 reads TGCGCCAGCAGCCTCCCGGGACTGATGAACACTGAAGCTTTCTTT. Protein: CASSLPGLMNTEAFF.

The chain joins TRBV4-1 to TRBJ2-7; 7 bases line up with TRBD2. CDR1 and CDR2 (germline): MGHRA, YSYEKL. Germline trimming cut 4 bases from V and 4 bases from J; bases unmatched to any gene: 22. This CDR3 contains 19 residues. The CDR3 region is CASSPGRDFWGSGSYEQYF. CDR3 nucleotides: TGCGCCAGCAGCCCGGGGAGAGACTTTTGGGGTAGCGGGTCGTACGAGCAGTACTTC.

This chain uses TRBV10-3 with TRBJ1-5; no definite D call. Between the trimmed V and J ends, which lost 2 bases and 0 bases, there was a span of 11 bases. CDR1 is ENHRY, CDR2 SYGVKD, per germline. The CDR3 covers 16 residues. Here the CDR3 DNA reads TGTGCCATCAGTGAGCGGGAGGGCCTTAGCAATCAGCCCCAGCATTTT. This gives the protein CAISEREGLSNQPQHF.

Remarks on this clone: This sample also contains other DNA sequences that code for the same CDR3. The gene calls are TRBV6-5 and TRBJ1-2; 9 nucleotides match TRBD1. The CDR3 is made up of 13 amino acids. The trim removed 6 bases at V and 3 bases at J, leaving 2 bases unmatched. Germline V gives CDR1 MNHEY, CDR2 SVGAGI. CDR3 nucleotides: TGTGCCAGCAGCTGGACAGGGGACTATGGCTACACCTTC. The encoded protein is CASSWTGDYGYTF.

The CDR3 region is CASSSTGLETGANVLTF. As DNA, the CDR3 is TGTGCCAGTAGCTCGACAGGGTTAGAGACTGGGGCCAACGTCCTGACTTTC. The V and J genes are TRBV19 and TRBJ2-6; 7 bases line up with TRBD1. V shed 6 bases, J shed 2 bases, and the junction held 10 bases outside the gene matches. CDR3 size: 17 residues. In germline, CDR1 is LNHDA, CDR2 SQIVND (reference sequence).

The genes are TRBV20-1 and TRBJ2-3; no clear D gene. CDR3 length: 11 amino acids. CDR1 DFQATT and CDR2 SNEGSKA come from the germline V gene (reference sequence). With 5 bases removed from V and 6 bases from J, the gap between germline ends came to 9 bases. The CDR3 DNA follows: TGCAGTGCTGTAGGGCCGGATACGCAGTATTTT. Translating gives CSAVGPDTQYF.

V gene TRBV7-9 combines with J gene TRBJ2-7; TRBD1 matches 8 bases. The CDR3 length is 16 residues. Unmatched junction bases numbered 9, after V lost 5 bases and J lost 0 bases. Germline loops: CDR1 SEHNR, CDR2 FQNEAQ (reference sequence). CDR3 in amino acids: CASSLSTGGSSYEQYF. In nucleotides, the CDR3 is TGTGCCAGCAGCCTAAGTACAGGGGGAAGCTCCTACGAGCAGTACTTC.

The rearrangement joins TRBV13 to TRBJ2-7, with 11 bases fitting TRBD1. This CDR3 has 18 residues. Germline values: CDR1 PRHDT, CDR2 FYEKMQ (reference sequence). J lost 0 bases, V lost 7 bases, and 14 bases had no gene match. The DNA for the CDR3 is TGTGCCAGCACCACCCTGGATCCGGGACAGGGGGTCTCCTACGAGCAGTACTTC. This gives the protein CASTTLDPGQGVSYEQYF.

This clone has only one observation. This chain links TRBV7-2 with TRBJ2-3; D unresolved. V lost 0 bases, J lost 0 bases, and 4 bases lay in between. Germline loops: CDR1 SGHTA, CDR2 FQGNSA. There are 14 residues in the CDR3. The CDR3 is CASSLASSTDTQYF. Written as DNA, the CDR3 is TGTGCCAGCAGCTTAGCTTCTAGCACAGATACGCAGTATTTT.